This section outlines one T cell receptor (beta chain) sequence together with its context. The antigen is undetermined. V was cut by 4 bases and J by 0 bases, with 10 bases left in between. The CDR3 consists of 15 residues. In germline, CDR1 is MNHEY, CDR2 SVGAGI. This sample stems from a study of T cell responses to AZD1222 COVID-19 vaccine. Findings and limits, study-wide: Repertoires were obtained only post-peak T cell response. Per reports, nearly half of all spike-specific TCRs target regions that are unmutated in variants. Just a handful of AZD1222 recipients tested seropositive at baseline. Spike-specific TCRs gained breadth and depth after people received two AZD1222 doses.

Generated by immunoSEQ multiplex PCR, the TCRdb table keeps only in-frame clones and is missing some. Of about 97,000 clones in the sample, around nine tenths are singletons; the top ten hold approximately 7.5%. The chain uses TRBV6-5 and TRBJ2-1; no reliable D call. This receptor was obtained from an adult in good health. The sequences come from peripheral blood, collected on day 0 of AZD1222 vaccination. CDR3 in amino acids: CASSFTPSSYNEQFF. Written as DNA, the CDR3 is TGTGCCAGCAGTTTTACCCCGAGCTCCTACAATGAGCAGTTCTTC.